This TCR beta chain was observed in a study of molecular identifiers for immune sequencing clone quantification. Overall study findings and caveats: Detecting spiked Jurkat TCR RNA from one cell among around 930,000 naive cells was reportedly possible. Whereas clones above 20 RNA copies held under 1% of naive-cell molecules, they held over 97% of effector molecules.

TCRdb fed the PCR reads into MiXCR, producing one record per CDR3 protein. The sample yields 8,500 to 11,000 distinct CDR3 sequences, around 17% seen once. The V gene's germline CDR1 is SGHNT and CDR2 YYREEE (reference sequence). This CDR3 spans 13 amino acids. V was shortened by 2 bases and J by 7 bases, with 12 bases between the two germline ends. About this clonotype: Antigen unknown.

Using 10%, 30% or 50% RNA, naive CD8 libraries were derived from approximately 20,000 to 980,000 sorted cells. Using a CD8+CD4-CCR7+CD45RA+ phenotype, naive CD8 T cells were sorted. The genes are TRBV5-4 and TRBJ2-5, with D perhaps TRBD2 (5 bases). The source material was naive CD8+ T cells from blood, with Jurkat cell RNA spiked in. Subset: FACS-sorted CD8+CD4-CCR7+CD45RA+ naive T cells. The source is a human donor in good health. Some libraries in this study had Jurkat cell RNA spiked in. The CDR3 region has the DNA TGTGCCAGCAGCTTCGCGGATGAGGGGACCCAGTACTTC. The encoded protein is CASSFADEGTQYF.